This T cell receptor beta chain was identified during a study of neoadjuvant anti-PD-1 for oral cavity cancer. Study background: Before surgery, most patients got three to four biweekly 3 mg/kg nivolumab doses.

With respect to this clone: Its matching antigen is unknown.

As for time point: after neoadjuvant nivolumab, at surgical resection. Stage II-IVA oral cavity squamous cell carcinoma was new and untreated by systemic or radiation therapy. Looked up from germline, CDR1 is ENHRY and CDR2 is SYGVKD. Losses at the gene ends were 6 bases for V and 2 bases for J; bases not matched to a gene: 7. The CDR3 loop spans 14 amino acids. Measured with immunoSEQ multiplex PCR; TCRdb has only the in-frame clones, and not every one. The table has nearly 10,000 clones, 60% to 70% seen once; the top ten hold roughly 4.5%. Whole-study results and caveats: With a few patients per group, TCR findings need larger cohorts.

The origin of this receptor is a person between 35 and 79 years old with oral cavity squamous cell carcinoma. Sequences were derived from PBMCs, sampled after nivolumab (anti-PD-1) treatment. This chain links TRBV10-3 with TRBJ2-7, with 7 bases identical to TRBD1. The CDR3, as DNA: TGTGCCATCAGGGGGTGGGACAGCACCTACGAGCAGTACTTC. Protein: CAIRGWDSTYEQYF.